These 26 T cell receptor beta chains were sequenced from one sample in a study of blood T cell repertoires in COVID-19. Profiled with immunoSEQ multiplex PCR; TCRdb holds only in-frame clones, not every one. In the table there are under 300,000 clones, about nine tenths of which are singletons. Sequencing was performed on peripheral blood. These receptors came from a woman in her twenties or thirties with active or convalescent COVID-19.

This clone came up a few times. In DNA form, the CDR3 reads TGTGCCAGCAGCCTACAACAGGGGCACAATCAGCCCCAGCATTTT. This codes for CASSLQQGHNQPQHF. The chain links TRBV7-2 to TRBJ1-5; 7 nucleotides line up with TRBD1. CDR1 is SGHTA and CDR2 is FQGNSA in the germline V gene. Trimming cost V 5 bases and J 3 bases; bases outside gene matches: 7. This CDR3 has 15 amino acids.

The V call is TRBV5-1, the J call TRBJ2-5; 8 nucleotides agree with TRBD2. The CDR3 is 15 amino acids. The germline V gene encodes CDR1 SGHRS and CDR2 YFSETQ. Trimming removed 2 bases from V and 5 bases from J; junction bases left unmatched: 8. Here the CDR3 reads CASSLLGGGTETQYF. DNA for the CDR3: TGCGCCAGCAGCTTACTCGGCGGGGGGACCGAGACCCAGTACTTC.

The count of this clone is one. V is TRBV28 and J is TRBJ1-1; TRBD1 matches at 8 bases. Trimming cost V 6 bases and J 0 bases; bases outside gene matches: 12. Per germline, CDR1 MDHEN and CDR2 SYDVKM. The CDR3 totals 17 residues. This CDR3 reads CASRNGGTGGLNTEAFF. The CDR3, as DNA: TGTGCCAGCAGAAATGGGGGCACAGGGGGATTGAACACTGAAGCTTTCTTT.

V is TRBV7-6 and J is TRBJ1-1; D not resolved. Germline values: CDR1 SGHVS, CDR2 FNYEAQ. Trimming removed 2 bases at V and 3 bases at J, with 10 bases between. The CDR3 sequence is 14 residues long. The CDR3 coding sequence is TGTGCCAGCAGCTTAAGAGGGTCCGACACTGAAGCTTTCTTT. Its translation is CASSLRGSDTEAFF. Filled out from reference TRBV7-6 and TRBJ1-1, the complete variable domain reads GAGVSQSPRYKVTKRGQDVALRCDPISGHVSLYWYRQALGQGPEFLTYFNYEAQQDKSGLPNDRFSAERPEGSISTLTIQRTEQRDSAMYRCASSLRGSDTEAFFGQGTRLTVV.

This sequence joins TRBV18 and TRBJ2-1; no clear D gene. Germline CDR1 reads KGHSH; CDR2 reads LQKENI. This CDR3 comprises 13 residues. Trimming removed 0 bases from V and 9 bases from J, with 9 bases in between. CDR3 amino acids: CASSPPSGGEQFF. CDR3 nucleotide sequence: TGTGCCAGCTCACCACCGTCCGGTGGTGAGCAGTTCTTC.

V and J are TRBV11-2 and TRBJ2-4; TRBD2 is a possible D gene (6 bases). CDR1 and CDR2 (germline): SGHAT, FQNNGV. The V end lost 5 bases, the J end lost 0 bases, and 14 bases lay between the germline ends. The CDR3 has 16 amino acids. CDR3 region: CASSRRGGLAKNIQYF. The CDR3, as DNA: TGTGCCAGCAGCCGGCGGGGAGGTCTAGCCAAAAACATTCAGTACTTC.

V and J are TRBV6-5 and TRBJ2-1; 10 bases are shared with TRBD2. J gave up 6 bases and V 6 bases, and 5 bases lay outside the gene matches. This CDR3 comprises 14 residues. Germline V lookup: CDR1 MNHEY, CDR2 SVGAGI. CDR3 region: CASRTTSGRNEQFF. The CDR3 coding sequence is TGTGCCAGCAGAACGACTAGCGGGCGCAATGAGCAGTTCTTC.

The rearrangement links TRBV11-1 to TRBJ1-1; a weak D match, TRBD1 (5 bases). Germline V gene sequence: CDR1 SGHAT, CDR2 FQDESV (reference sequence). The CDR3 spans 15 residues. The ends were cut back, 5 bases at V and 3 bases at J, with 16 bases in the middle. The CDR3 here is CASSAPGLGDTEAFF. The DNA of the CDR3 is TGTGCCAGCAGCGCACCGGGACTGGGAGACACTGAAGCTTTCTTT.

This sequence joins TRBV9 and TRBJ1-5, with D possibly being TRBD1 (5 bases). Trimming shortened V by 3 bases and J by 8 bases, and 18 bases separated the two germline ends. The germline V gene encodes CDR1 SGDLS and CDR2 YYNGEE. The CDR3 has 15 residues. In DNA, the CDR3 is TGTGCCAGCAGCGAGTGGGGTGGGGCGGGGGAGCCCCAGCATTTT. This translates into CASSEWGGAGEPQHF.

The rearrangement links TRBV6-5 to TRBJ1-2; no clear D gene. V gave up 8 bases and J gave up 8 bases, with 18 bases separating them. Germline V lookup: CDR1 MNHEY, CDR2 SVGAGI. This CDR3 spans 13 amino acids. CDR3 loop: CASGRLISGGYTF. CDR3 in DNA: TGTGCCAGCGGGAGGTTGATATCGGGAGGCTACACCTTC.

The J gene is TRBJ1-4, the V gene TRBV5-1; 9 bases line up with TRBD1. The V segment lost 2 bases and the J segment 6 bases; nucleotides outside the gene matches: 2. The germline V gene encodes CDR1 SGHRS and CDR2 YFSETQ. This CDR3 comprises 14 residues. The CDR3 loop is CASSLDRGDEKLFF. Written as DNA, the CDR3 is TGCGCCAGCAGCTTAGACAGGGGGGATGAAAAACTGTTTTTT. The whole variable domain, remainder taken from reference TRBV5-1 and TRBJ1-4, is KAGVTQTPRYLIKTRGQQVTLSCSPISGHRSVSWYQQTPGQGLQFLFEYFSETQRNKGNFPGRFSGRQFSNSRSEMNVSTLELGDSALYLCASSLDRGDEKLFFGSGTQLSVL.

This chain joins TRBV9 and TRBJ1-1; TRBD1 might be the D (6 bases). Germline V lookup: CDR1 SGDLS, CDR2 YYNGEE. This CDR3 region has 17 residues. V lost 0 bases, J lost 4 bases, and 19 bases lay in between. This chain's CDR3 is CASSVGAGAVVSTEAFF. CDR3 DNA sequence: TGTGCCAGCAGCGTAGGGGCAGGGGCGGTTGTATCCACTGAAGCTTTCTTT.

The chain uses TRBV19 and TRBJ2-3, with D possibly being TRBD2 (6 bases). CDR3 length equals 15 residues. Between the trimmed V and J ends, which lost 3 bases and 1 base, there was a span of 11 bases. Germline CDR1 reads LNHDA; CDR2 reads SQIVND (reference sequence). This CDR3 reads CASSIGGEGTDTQYF. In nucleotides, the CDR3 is TGTGCCAGTAGTATTGGCGGGGAGGGCACAGATACGCAGTATTTT.

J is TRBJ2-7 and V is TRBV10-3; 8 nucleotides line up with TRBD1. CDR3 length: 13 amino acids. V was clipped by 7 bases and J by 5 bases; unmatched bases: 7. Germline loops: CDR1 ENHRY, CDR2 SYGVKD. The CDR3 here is CAIKGQALDEQYF. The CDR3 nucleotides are TGTGCCATCAAGGGACAGGCCCTCGACGAGCAGTACTTC.

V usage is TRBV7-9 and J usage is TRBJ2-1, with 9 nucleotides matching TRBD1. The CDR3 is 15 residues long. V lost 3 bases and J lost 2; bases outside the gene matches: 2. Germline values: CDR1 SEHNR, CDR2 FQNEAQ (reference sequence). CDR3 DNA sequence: TGTGCCAGCAGCTTGGACAGGGGAACCTACAATGAGCAGTTCTTC. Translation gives CASSLDRGTYNEQFF.

The CDR3 DNA reads TGTGCCAGCATATTGACAGGAAACACTGAAGCTTTCTTT. It encodes CASILTGNTEAFF. The rearrangement uses TRBV12-3 or TRBV12-4 and TRBJ1-1; D is possibly TRBD1 (6 bases). V shed 7 bases and J shed 2 bases, with 11 bases lying between them. This CDR3 is built from 13 residues.

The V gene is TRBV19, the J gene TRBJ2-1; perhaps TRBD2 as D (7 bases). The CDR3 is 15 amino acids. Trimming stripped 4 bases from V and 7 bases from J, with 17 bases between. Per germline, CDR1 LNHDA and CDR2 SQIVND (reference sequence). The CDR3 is CASSTIGGARNEQFF. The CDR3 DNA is TGTGCCAGTAGTACGATAGGGGGGGCGCGTAATGAGCAGTTCTTC.

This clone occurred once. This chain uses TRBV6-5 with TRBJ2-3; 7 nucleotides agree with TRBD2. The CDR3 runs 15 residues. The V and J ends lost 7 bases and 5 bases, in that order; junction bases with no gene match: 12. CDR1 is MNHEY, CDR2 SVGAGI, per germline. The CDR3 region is CASTLLGGGQDTQYF. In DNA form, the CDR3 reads TGTGCCAGCACTCTCCTGGGGGGGGGTCAAGATACGCAGTATTTT.

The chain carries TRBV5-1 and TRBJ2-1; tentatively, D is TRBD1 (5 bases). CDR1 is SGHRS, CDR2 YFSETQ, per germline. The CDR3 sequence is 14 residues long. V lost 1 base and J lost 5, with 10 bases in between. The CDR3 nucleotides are TGCGCCAGCAGCTTGCCAGGGTCTGACAATGAGCAGTTCTTC. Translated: CASSLPGSDNEQFF.

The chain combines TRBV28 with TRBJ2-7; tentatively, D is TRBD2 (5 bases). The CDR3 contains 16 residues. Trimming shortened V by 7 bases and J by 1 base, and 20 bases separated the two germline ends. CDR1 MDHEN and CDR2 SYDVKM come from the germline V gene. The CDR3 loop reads CASTYRRGVKSYEQYF. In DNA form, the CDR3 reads TGTGCCAGCACATACCGACGGGGAGTGAAGTCCTACGAGCAGTACTTC.

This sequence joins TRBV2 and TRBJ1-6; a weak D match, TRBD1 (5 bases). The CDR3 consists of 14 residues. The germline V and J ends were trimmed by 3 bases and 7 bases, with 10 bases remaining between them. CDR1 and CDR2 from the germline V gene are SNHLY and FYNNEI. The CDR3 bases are TGTGCCAGCAGTGAGGTAGGGGAAAATTCACCCCTCCACTTT. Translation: CASSEVGENSPLHF. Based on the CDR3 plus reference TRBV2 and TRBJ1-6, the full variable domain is EPEVTQTPSHQVTQMGQEVILRCVPISNHLYFYWYRQILGQKVEFLVSFYNNEISEKSEIFDDQFSVERPDGSNFTLKIRSTKLEDSAMYFCASSEVGENSPLHFGNGTRLTVT.

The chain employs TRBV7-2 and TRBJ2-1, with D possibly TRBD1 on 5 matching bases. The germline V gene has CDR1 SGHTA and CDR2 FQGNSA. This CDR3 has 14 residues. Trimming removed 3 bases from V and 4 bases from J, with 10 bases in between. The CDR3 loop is CASSFRDLYNEQFF. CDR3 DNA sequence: TGTGCCAGCAGCTTCAGGGATCTGTACAATGAGCAGTTCTTC. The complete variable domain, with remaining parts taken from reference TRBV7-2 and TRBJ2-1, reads GAGVSQSPSNKVTEKGKDVELRCDPISGHTALYWYRQSLGQGLEFLIYFQGNSAPDKSGLPSDRFSAERTGGSVSTLTIQRTQQEDSAVYLCASSFRDLYNEQFFGPGTRLTVL.

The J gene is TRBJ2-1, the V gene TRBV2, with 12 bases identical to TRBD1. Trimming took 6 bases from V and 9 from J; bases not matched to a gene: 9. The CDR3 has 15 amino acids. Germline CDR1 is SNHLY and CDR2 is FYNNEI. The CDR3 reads CASRGDRGLVGEQFF. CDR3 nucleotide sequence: TGTGCCAGCAGAGGGGACAGGGGGCTTGTCGGTGAGCAGTTCTTC.

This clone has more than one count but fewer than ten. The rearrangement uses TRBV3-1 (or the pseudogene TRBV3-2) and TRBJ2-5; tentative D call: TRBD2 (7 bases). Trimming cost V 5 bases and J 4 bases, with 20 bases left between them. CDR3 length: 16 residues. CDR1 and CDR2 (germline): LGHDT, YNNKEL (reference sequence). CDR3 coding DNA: TGTGCCAGCAGCGGGATGGGCGGGGGCCTCAGAGAGACCCAGTACTTC. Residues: CASSGMGGGLRETQYF.

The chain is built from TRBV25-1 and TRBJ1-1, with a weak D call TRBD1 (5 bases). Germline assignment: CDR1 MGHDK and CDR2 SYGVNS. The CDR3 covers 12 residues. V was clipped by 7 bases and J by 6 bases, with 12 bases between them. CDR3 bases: TGTGCCAGCACTGACAAGACAGCTGAAGCTTTCTTT. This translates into CASTDKTAEAFF.

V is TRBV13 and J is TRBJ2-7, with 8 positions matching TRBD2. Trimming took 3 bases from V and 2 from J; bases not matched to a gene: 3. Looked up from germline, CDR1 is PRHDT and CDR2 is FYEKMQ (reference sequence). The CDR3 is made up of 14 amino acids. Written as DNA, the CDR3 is TGTGCCAGCAGCTTGCGGGGGGCCCCCTACGAGCAGTACTTC. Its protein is CASSLRGAPYEQYF.